This T cell receptor (beta chain) is drawn from a study of molecular identifiers for immune sequencing clone quantification. This clonotype was recorded a few times. No conserved phenylalanine or tryptophan ends this CDR3, so it is likely a read error. Germline-derived CDR1 and CDR2 are LGHNA and YSLEER. The CDR3 is 15 residues long. V lost 4 bases and J lost 4; bases outside the gene matches: 7. Source material for naive CD8 libraries was roughly 20,000 to 1,100,000 sorted cells, with 10%, 30% or 50% RNA. The CD8+CD4-CCR7+CD45RA+ phenotype defined the sorted naive CD8 T cells. TCRdb reprocessed the PCR reads via MiXCR and lists one record per CDR3 protein. The data show 50,000 to 70,000 distinct CDR3 sequences, about 18% seen once.

Material: naive CD8+ T cells from blood, with Jurkat cell RNA spiked in. Subset meaning: FACS-sorted CD8+CD4-CCR7+CD45RA+ naive T cells. The receptor's source is a human donor in good health. Some libraries in this study had Jurkat cell RNA spiked in. The chain couples TRBV4-3 to TRBJ2-5, with TRBD1 matching over 9 bases. The CDR3 reads CASSRTLDRGETQYS. DNA for the CDR3: TGCGCCAGCAGCCGGACCTTGGACAGGGGAGAGACCCAGTACTCC.